This T cell receptor (beta chain) was sequenced during a study of response to subunit inactivated influenza vaccine. Overall study findings and caveats: The authors suggested that few new T cells are recruited per seasonal influenza vaccination.

TCRdb reanalysed the RT-PCR reads using MiXCR and keeps one entry per CDR3 protein. Among roughly 710,000 distinct CDR3 sequences listed, 12% to 15% were seen once. Trimming stripped 7 bases from V and 8 bases from J, with 14 bases between. The CDR3 is made up of 13 amino acids. The germline V gene encodes CDR1 ENHRY and CDR2 SYGVKD. With regard to this clonotype: Its cognate antigen is unknown.

J is TRBJ2-2 and V is TRBV10-3; weak D call: TRBD2 (5 bases). The receptor's source is a man aged 45-65 years who received an inactivated influenza vaccine. Sequencing was performed on PBMCs from blood, taken less than 15 days before vaccination. The CDR3 is CAITGRGAGELFF. CDR3 nucleotides: TGTGCCATCACCGGACGGGGAGCGGGGGAGCTGTTTTTT.